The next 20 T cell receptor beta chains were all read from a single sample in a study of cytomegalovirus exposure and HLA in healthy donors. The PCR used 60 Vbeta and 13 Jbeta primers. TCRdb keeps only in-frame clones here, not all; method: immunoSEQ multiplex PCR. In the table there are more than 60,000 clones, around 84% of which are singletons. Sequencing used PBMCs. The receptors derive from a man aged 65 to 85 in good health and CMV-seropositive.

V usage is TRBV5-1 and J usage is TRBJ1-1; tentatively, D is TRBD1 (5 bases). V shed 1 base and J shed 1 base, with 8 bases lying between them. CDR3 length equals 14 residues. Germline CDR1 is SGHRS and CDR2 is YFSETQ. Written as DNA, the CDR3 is TGCGCCAGCAGCTTGTTCGGACAGAACACTGAAGCTTTCTTT. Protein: CASSLFGQNTEAFF. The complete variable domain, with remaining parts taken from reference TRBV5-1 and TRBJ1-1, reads KAGVTQTPRYLIKTRGQQVTLSCSPISGHRSVSWYQQTPGQGLQFLFEYFSETQRNKGNFPGRFSGRQFSNSRSEMNVSTLELGDSALYLCASSLFGQNTEAFFGQGTRLTVV.

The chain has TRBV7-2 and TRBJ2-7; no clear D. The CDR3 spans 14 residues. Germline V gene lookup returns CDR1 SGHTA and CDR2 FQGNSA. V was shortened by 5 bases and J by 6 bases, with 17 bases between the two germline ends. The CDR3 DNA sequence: TGTGCCAGCAGCCCTCGGTCCACCTCACGCGAGCAGTACTTC. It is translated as CASSPRSTSREQYF.

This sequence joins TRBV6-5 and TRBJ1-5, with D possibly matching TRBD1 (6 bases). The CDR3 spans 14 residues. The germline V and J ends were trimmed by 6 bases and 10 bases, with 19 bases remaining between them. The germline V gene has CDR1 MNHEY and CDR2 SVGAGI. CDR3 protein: CASSLTGYGKPQHF. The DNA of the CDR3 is TGTGCCAGCAGCCTGACAGGCTATGGAAAACCCCAGCATTTT.

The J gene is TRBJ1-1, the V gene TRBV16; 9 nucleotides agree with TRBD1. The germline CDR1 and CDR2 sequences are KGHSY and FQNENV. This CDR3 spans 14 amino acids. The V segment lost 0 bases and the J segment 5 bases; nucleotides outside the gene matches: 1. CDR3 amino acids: CASSQSTGGTEAFF. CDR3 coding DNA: TGTGCCAGCAGCCAATCGACAGGGGGTACTGAAGCTTTCTTT.

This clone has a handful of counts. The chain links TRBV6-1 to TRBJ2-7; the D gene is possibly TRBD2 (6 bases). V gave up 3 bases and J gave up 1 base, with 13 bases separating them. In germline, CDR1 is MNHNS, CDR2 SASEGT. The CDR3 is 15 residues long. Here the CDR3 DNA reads TGTGCCAGCAGTGACACCGGGACTCTTTCCTACGAGCAGTACTTC. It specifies CASSDTGTLSYEQYF.

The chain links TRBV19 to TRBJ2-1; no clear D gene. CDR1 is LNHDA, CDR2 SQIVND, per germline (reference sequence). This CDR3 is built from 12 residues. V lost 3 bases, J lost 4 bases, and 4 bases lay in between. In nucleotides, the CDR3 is TGTGCCAGTAGTATGGAGTACAATGAGCAGTTCTTC. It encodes CASSMEYNEQFF. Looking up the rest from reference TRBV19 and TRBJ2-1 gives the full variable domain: DGGITQSPKYLFRKEGQNVTLSCEQNLNHDAMYWYRQDPGQGLRLIYYSQIVNDFQKGDIAEGYSVSREKKESFPLTVTSAQKNPTAFYLCASSMEYNEQFFGPGTRLTVL.

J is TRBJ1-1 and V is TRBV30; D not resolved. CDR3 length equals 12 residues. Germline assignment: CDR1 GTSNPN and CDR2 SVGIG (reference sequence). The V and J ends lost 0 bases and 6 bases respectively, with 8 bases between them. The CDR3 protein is CAWSVRGAEAFF. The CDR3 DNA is TGTGCCTGGAGTGTACGAGGAGCTGAAGCTTTCTTT. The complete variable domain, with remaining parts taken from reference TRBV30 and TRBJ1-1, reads SQTIHQWPATLVQPVGSPLSLECTVEGTSNPNLYWYRQAAGRGLQLLFYSVGIGQISSEVPQNLSASRPQDRQFILSSKKLLLSDSGFYLCAWSVRGAEAFFGQGTRLTVV.

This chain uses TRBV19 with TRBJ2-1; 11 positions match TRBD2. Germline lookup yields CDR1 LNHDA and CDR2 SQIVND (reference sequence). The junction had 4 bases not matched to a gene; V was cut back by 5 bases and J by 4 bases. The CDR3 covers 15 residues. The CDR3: CASSSIAGGYNEQFF. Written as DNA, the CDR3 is TGTGCCAGTAGTTCCATAGCGGGAGGGTACAATGAGCAGTTCTTC. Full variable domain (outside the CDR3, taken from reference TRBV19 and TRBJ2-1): DGGITQSPKYLFRKEGQNVTLSCEQNLNHDAMYWYRQDPGQGLRLIYYSQIVNDFQKGDIAEGYSVSREKKESFPLTVTSAQKNPTAFYLCASSSIAGGYNEQFFGPGTRLTVL.

The CDR3 reads CASSTPDSKETQYF. The DNA of the CDR3 is TGCGCCAGCAGCACCCCGGACAGCAAAGAGACCCAGTACTTC. The chain employs TRBV5-1 and TRBJ2-5; TRBD1 might be the D (6 bases). Germline values: CDR1 SGHRS, CDR2 YFSETQ. V was shortened by 4 bases and J by 3 bases, with 13 bases between the two germline ends. The CDR3 is made up of 14 amino acids.

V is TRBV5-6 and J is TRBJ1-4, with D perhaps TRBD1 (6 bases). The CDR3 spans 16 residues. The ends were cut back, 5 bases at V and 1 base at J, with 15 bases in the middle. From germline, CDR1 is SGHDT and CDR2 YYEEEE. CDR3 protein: CASRYRDTKTNEKLFF. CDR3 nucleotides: TGTGCCAGCAGGTATAGGGACACCAAAACTAATGAAAAACTGTTTTTT. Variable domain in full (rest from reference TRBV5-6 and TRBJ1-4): DAGVTQSPTHLIKTRGQQVTLRCSPKSGHDTVSWYQQALGQGPQFIFQYYEEEERQRGNFPDRFSGHQFPNYSSELNVNALLLGDSALYLCASRYRDTKTNEKLFFGSGTQLSVL.

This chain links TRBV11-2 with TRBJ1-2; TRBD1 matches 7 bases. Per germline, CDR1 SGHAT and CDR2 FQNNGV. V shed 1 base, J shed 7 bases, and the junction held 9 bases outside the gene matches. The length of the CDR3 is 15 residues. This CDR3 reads CASSLVGQDWGGYTF. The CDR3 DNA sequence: TGTGCCAGCAGCTTAGTTGGACAGGATTGGGGTGGCTACACCTTC.

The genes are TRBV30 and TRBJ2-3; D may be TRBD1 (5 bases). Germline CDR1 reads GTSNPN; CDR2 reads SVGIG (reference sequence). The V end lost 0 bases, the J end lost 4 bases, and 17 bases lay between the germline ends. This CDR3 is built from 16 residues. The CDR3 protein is CAWSVGHTGSADTQYF. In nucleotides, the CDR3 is TGTGCCTGGAGTGTGGGGCATACTGGATCTGCAGATACGCAGTATTTT.

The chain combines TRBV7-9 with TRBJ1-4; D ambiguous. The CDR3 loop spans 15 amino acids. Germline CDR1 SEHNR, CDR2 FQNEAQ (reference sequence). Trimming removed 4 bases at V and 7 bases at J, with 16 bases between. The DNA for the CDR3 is TGTGCCAGCAGCTCCCTGGGCCAATTGGTTGAAAAACTGTTTTTT. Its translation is CASSSLGQLVEKLFF.

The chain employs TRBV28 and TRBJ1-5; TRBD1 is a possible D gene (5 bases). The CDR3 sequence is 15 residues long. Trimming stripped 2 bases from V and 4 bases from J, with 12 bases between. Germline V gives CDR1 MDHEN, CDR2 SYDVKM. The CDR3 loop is CASSLKGFGNQPQHF. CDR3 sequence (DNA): TGTGCCAGCAGTTTAAAGGGGTTCGGTAATCAGCCCCAGCATTTT.

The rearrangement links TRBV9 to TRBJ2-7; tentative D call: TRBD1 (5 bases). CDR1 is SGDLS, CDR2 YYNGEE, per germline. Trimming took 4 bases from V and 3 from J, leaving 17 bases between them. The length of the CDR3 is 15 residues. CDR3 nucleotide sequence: TGTGCCAGCAGCCAAGATGGCAAGGGGCTCTACGAGCAGTACTTC. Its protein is CASSQDGKGLYEQYF.

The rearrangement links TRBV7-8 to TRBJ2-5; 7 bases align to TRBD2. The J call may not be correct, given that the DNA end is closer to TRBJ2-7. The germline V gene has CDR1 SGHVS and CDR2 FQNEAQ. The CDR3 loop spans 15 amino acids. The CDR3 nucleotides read TGTGCCAGCAGCTTAATGCGGGAGAGTGCCTACGAGCAGTACTTC. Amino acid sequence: CASSLMRESAYEQYF.

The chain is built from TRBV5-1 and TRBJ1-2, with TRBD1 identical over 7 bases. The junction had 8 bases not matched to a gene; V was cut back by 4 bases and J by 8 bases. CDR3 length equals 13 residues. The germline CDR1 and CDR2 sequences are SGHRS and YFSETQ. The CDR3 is CASSPRQGQGYTF. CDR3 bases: TGCGCCAGCAGCCCCCGACAGGGCCAAGGCTACACCTTC.

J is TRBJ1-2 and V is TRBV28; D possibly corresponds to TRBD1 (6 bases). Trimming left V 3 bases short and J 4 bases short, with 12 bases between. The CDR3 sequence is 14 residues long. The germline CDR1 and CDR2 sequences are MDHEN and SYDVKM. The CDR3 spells CASSLSGGPYGYTF. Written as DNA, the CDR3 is TGTGCCAGCAGTTTGTCGGGGGGCCCCTATGGCTACACCTTC.

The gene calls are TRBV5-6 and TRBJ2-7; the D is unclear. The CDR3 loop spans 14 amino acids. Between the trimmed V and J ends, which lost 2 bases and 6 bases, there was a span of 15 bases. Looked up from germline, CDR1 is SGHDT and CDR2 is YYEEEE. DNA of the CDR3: TGTGCCAGCAGCTTCTGGCGGAGCCCGCGCGAGCAGTACTTC. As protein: CASSFWRSPREQYF.

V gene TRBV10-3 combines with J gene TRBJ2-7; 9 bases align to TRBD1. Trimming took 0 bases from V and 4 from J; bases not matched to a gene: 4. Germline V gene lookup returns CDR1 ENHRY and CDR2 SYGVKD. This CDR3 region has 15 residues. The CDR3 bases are TGTGCCATCAGTGAGTCCGCACAGGGGGCTTACGAGCAGTACTTC. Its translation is CAISESAQGAYEQYF.